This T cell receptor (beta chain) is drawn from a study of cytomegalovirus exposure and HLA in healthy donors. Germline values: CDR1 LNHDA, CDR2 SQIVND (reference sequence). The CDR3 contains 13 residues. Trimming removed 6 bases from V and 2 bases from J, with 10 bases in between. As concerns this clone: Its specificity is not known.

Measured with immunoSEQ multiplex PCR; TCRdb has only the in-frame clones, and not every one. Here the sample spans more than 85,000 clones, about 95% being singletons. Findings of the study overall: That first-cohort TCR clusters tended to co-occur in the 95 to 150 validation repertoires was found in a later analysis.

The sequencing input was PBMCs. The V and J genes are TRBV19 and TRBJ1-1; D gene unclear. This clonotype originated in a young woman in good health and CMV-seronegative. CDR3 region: CASSPTDNTEAFF. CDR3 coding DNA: TGTGCCAGTAGCCCAACTGATAACACTGAAGCTTTCTTT.